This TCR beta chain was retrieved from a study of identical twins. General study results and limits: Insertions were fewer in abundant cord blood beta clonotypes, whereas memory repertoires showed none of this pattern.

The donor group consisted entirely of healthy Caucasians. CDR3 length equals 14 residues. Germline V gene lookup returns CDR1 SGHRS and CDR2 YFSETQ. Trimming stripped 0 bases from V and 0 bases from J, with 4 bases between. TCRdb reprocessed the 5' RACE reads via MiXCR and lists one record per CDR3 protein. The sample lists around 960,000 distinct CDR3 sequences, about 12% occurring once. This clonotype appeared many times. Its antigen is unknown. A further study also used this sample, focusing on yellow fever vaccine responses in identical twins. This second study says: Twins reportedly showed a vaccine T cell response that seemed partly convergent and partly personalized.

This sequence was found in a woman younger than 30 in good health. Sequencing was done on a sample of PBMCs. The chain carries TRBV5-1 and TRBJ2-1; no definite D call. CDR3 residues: CASSLGDSYNEQFF. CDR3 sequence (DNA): TGCGCCAGCAGCTTGGGGGACTCCTACAATGAGCAGTTCTTC.